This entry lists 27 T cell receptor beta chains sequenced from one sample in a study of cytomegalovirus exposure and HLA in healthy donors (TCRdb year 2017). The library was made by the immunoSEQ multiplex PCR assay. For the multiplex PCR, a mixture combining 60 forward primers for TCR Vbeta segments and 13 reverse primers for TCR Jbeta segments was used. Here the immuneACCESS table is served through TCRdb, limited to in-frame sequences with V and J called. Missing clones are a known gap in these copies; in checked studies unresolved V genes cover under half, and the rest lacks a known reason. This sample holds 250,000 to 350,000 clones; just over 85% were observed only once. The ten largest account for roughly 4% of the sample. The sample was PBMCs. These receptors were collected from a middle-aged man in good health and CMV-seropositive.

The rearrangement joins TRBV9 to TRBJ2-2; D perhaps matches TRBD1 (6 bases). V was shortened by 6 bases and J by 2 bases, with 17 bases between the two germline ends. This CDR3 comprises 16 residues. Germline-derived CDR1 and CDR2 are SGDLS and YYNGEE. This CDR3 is CASTRTPGHNTGELFF. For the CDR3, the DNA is TGTGCCAGCACCCGAACACCGGGACACAACACCGGGGAGCTGTTTTTT.

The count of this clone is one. The CDR3 loop is CASSLGGTHLRYYEQYF. CDR3 DNA sequence: TGTGCCAGCAGCTTGGGGGGGACTCACTTACGTTACTACGAGCAGTACTTC. The chain joins TRBV5-6 to TRBJ2-7, with D possibly being TRBD2 (6 bases). Germline V gene lookup returns CDR1 SGHDT and CDR2 YYEEEE. CDR3 length: 17 amino acids. Trimming pared 0 bases from V and 3 bases from J, leaving 19 bases between.

Written as DNA, the CDR3 is TGTGCCAGTAGTATGATAGTAAGAAGGGGGCCCGGAGAAAAACTGTTTTTT. Protein sequence: CASSMIVRRGPGEKLFF. V and J are TRBV19 and TRBJ1-4; 7 positions agree with TRBD1. Per germline, CDR1 LNHDA and CDR2 SQIVND (reference sequence). The CDR3 runs 17 residues. Unmatched junction bases numbered 15, after V lost 3 bases and J lost 8 bases. The entire variable domain, with the rest obtained from reference TRBV19 and TRBJ1-4, is as follows: DGGITQSPKYLFRKEGQNVTLSCEQNLNHDAMYWYRQDPGQGLRLIYYSQIVNDFQKGDIAEGYSVSREKKESFPLTVTSAQKNPTAFYLCASSMIVRRGPGEKLFFGSGTQLSVL.

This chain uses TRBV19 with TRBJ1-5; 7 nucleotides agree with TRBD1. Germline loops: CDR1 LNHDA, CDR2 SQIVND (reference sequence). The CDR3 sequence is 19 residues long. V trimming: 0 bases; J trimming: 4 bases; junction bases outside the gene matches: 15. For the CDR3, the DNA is TGTGCCAGTAGTATAGATCTGGTTACGGTTACAGGGGTTAATCAGCCCCAGCATTTT. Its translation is CASSIDLVTVTGVNQPQHF.

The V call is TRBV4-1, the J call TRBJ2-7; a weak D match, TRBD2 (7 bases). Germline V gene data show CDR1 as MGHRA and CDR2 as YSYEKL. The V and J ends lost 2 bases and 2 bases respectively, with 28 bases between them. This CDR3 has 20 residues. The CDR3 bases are TGCGCCAGCAGCCAACTAGTGGTCAACGGGGGGCTGAATGATACCTACGAGCAGTACTTC. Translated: CASSQLVVNGGLNDTYEQYF.

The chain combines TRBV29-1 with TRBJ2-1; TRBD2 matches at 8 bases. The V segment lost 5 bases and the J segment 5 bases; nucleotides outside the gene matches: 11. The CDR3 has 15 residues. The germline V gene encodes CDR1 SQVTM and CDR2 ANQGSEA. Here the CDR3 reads CSVRLAGGVDNEQFF. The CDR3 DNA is TGCAGCGTTAGGTTGGCGGGAGGCGTCGACAATGAGCAGTTCTTC.

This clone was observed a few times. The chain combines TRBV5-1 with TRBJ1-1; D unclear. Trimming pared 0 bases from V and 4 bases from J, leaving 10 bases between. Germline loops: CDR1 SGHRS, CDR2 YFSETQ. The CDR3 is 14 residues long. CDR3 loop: CASSLVGSSTEAFF. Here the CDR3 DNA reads TGCGCCAGCAGCTTGGTGGGGAGTTCCACTGAAGCTTTCTTT.

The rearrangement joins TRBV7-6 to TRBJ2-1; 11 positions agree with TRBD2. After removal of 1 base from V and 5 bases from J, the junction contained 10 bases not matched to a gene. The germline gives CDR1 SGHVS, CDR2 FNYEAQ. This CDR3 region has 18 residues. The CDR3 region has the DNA TGTGCCAGCAGCTTAGACCGACTAGCGGGGCTCGAAAACAATGAGCAGTTCTTC. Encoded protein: CASSLDRLAGLENNEQFF.

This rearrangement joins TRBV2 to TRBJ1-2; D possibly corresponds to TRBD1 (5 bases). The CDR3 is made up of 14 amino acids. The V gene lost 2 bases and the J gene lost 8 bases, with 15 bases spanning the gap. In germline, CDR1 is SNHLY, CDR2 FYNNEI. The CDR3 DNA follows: TGTGCCAGCAGTGAATTCGGCAGGGCGATCGGCTACACCTTC. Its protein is CASSEFGRAIGYTF.

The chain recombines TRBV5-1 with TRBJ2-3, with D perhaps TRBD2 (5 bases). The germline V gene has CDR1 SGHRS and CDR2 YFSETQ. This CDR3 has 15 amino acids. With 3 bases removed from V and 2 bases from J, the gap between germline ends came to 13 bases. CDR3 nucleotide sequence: TGCGCCAGCAGCTCCACAAGCGGTTACACAGATACGCAGTATTTT. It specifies CASSSTSGYTDTQYF.

In nucleotides, the CDR3 is TGTGCCAGCGGCGGGACTAGCGGGCGAGAGACCCAGTACTTC. Its translation is CASGGTSGRETQYF. This chain connects TRBV27 to TRBJ2-5, with TRBD2 identical over 12 bases. CDR3 length: 14 residues. Trimming took 8 bases from V and 4 from J; bases not matched to a gene: 5. CDR1 is MNHEY, CDR2 SMNVEV, per germline (reference sequence).

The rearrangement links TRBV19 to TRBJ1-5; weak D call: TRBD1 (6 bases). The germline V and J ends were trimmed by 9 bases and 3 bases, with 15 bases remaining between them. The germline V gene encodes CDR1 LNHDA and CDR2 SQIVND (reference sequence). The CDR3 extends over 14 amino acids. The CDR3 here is CASTIGQSNQPQHF. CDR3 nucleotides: TGTGCCAGCACTATTGGACAGTCCAATCAGCCCCAGCATTTT. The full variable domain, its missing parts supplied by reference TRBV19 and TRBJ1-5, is DGGITQSPKYLFRKEGQNVTLSCEQNLNHDAMYWYRQDPGQGLRLIYYSQIVNDFQKGDIAEGYSVSREKKESFPLTVTSAQKNPTAFYLCASTIGQSNQPQHFGDGTRLSIL.

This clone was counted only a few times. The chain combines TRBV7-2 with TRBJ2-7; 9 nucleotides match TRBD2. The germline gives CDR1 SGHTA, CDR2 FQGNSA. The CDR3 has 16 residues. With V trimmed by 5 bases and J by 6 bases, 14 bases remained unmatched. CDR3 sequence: CASSRLLSGRFGEQYF. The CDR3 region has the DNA TGTGCCAGCAGCCGCCTCCTTAGCGGGAGATTCGGCGAGCAGTACTTC.

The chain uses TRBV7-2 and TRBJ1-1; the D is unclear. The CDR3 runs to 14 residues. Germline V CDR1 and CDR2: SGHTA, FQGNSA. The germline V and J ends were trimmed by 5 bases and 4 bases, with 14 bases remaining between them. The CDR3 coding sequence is TGTGCCAGCAGCCTATATCATGGAGGCACTGAAGCTTTCTTT. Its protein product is CASSLYHGGTEAFF.

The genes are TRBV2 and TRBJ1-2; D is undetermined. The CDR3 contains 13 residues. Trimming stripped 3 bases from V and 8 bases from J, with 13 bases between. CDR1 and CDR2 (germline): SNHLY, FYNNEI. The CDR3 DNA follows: TGTGCCAGCAGTGATACCATGGCCGGGGGCTACACCTTC. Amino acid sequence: CASSDTMAGGYTF. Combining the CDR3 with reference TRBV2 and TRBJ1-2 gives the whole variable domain EPEVTQTPSHQVTQMGQEVILRCVPISNHLYFYWYRQILGQKVEFLVSFYNNEISEKSEIFDDQFSVERPDGSNFTLKIRSTKLEDSAMYFCASSDTMAGGYTFGSGTRLTVV.

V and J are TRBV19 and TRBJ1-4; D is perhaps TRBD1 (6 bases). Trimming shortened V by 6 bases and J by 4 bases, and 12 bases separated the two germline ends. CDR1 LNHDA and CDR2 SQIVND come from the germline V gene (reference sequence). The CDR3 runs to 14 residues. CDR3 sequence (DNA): TGTGCCAGTAGGGAAGGACAGCTTAATGAAAAACTGTTTTTT. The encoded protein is CASREGQLNEKLFF.

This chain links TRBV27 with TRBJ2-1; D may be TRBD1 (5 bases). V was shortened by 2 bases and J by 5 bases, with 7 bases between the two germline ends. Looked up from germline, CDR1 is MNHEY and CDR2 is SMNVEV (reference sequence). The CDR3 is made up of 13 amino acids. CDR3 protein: CASSLTGNNEQFF. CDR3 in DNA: TGTGCCAGCAGTTTAACAGGAAACAATGAGCAGTTCTTC.

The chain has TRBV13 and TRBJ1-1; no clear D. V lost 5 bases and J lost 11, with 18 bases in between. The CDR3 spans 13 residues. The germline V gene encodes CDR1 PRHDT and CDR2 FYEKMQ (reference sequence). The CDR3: CASSPIVQEGAFF. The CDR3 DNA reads TGTGCCAGCAGCCCGATAGTGCAGGAGGGTGCTTTCTTT.

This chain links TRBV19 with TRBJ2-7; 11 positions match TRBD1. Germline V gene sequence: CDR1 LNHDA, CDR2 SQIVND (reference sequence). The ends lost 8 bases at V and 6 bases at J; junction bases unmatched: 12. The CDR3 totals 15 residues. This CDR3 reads CASWDAGTGGSEQYF. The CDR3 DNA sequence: TGTGCCAGTTGGGACGCCGGGACAGGGGGTTCCGAGCAGTACTTC.

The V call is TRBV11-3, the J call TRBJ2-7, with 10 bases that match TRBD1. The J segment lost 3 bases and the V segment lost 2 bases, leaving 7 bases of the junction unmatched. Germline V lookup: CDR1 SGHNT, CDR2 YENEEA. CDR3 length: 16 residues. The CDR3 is CASSLYGTGDFYEQYF. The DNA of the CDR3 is TGTGCCAGCAGCTTATATGGGACAGGGGATTTCTACGAGCAGTACTTC.

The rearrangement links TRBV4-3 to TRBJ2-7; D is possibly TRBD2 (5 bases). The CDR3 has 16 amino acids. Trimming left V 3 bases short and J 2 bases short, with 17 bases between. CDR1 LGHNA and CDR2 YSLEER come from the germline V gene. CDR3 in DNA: TGCGCCAGCAGCCAGTCGTCAAGCCTAGCAGCCTACGAGCAGTACTTC. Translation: CASSQSSSLAAYEQYF.

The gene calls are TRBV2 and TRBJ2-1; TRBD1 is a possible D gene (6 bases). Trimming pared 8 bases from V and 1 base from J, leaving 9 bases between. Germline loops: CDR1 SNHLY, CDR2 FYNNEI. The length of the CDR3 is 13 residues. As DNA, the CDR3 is TGTGCCAGCGCAGGGGTTTCCTACAATGAGCAGTTCTTC. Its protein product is CASAGVSYNEQFF.

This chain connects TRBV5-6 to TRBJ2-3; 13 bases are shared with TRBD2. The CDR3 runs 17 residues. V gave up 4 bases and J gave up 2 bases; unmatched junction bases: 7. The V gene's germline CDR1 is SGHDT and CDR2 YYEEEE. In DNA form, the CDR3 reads TGTGCCAGCAGCCCCCGGACTAGCGGGAGCCTCACAGATACGCAGTATTTT. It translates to CASSPRTSGSLTDTQYF. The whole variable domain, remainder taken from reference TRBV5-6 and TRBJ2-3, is DAGVTQSPTHLIKTRGQQVTLRCSPKSGHDTVSWYQQALGQGPQFIFQYYEEEERQRGNFPDRFSGHQFPNYSSELNVNALLLGDSALYLCASSPRTSGSLTDTQYFGPGTRLTVL.

CDR3 sequence reads: CASSPPDRNTEAFF. The CDR3 bases are TGTGCCAGCAGTCCTCCGGACAGGAACACTGAAGCTTTCTTT. The V gene is TRBV27, the J gene TRBJ1-1, with a tentative D call TRBD1 (6 bases). Trimming pared 5 bases from V and 1 base from J, leaving 11 bases between. CDR3 length: 14 residues. Germline CDR1 reads MNHEY; CDR2 reads SMNVEV (reference sequence).

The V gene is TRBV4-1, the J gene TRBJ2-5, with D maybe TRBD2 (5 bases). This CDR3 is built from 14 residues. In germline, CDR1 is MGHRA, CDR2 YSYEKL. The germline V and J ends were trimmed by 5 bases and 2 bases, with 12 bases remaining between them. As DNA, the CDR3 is TGCGCCAGCAGCATGCTAGCCCCACAAGAGACCCAGTACTTC. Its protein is CASSMLAPQETQYF.

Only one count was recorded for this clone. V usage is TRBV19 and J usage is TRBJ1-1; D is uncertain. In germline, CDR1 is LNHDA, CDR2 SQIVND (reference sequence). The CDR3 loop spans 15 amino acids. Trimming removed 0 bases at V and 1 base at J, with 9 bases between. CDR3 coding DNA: TGTGCCAGTAGTATAGATTTTCGGGGGAACACTGAAGCTTTCTTT. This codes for CASSIDFRGNTEAFF.

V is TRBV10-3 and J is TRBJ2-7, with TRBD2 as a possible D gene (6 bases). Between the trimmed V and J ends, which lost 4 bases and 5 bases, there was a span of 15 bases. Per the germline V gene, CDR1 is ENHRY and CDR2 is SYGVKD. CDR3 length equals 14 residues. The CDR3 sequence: CAISGGAGGNEQYF. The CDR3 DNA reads TGTGCCATCAGTGGCGGGGCAGGCGGGAACGAGCAGTACTTC.